The 15 T cell receptor beta chains below were found in one sample sequenced in a study of T cell clones after liver transplantation. The data were produced by immunoSEQ multiplex PCR, yet TCRdb's version contains in-frame clones alone and is incomplete. The table records roughly 80,000 clones, over 80% of them present only once. Sequencing was performed on CD4+ T cells from blood, taken at the 22-month timepoint. Receptor source: a human patient who received a liver transplant. Some T cells may arise from the graft donor.

V gene TRBV11-2 combines with J gene TRBJ1-1; no definite D call. Germline CDR1 is SGHAT and CDR2 is FQNNGV. V shed 3 bases and J shed 6 bases, with 8 bases lying between them. The CDR3 loop spans 12 amino acids. The CDR3 sequence: CASSLTGAEAFF. CDR3 in DNA: TGTGCCAGCAGCTTGACTGGAGCTGAAGCTTTCTTT. Variable domain in full (rest from reference TRBV11-2 and TRBJ1-1): EAGVAQSPRYKIIEKRQSVAFWCNPISGHATLYWYQQILGQGPKLLIQFQNNGVVDDSQLPKDRFSAERLKGVDSTLKIQPAKLEDSAVYLCASSLTGAEAFFGQGTRLTVV.

The gene calls are TRBV7-2 and TRBJ1-6; 8 nucleotides agree with TRBD1. The germline gives CDR1 SGHTA, CDR2 FQGNSA. The CDR3 runs 12 residues. V lost 1 base, J lost 18 bases, and 5 bases stayed unmatched. The CDR3 nucleotides are TGTGCCAGCAGCTTAGAGGCAGGGGGCAGCCACTTT. Translating it yields CASSLEAGGSHF.

The J gene is TRBJ2-5, the V gene TRBV4-2; 9 bases line up with TRBD1. Germline values: CDR1 LGHNA, CDR2 YNFKEQ. Trimming took 3 bases from V and 5 from J; bases not matched to a gene: 7. CDR3 length: 15 amino acids. CDR3 nucleotide sequence: TGTGCCAGCAGCCATACGCCGGGACAGGGTGAGACCCAGTACTTC. It encodes CASSHTPGQGETQYF.

The V and J genes are TRBV10-1 and TRBJ2-2; 7 bases are shared with TRBD2. The length of the CDR3 is 17 residues. Germline V gives CDR1 WNHNN, CDR2 SYGVQD (reference sequence). The V and J ends lost 4 bases and 1 base, in that order; junction bases with no gene match: 9. The DNA for the CDR3 is TGCGCCAGCAGTGCCCGGGGAGGGTCTAAGAACACCGGGGAGCTGTTTTTT. This gives the protein CASSARGGSKNTGELFF.

Here the CDR3 DNA reads TGTGCCAGCAGCCAAGCTGTAAGGGGTGCCGGGGAGCTGTTTTTT. It yields the protein CASSQAVRGAGELFF. This rearrangement joins TRBV4-2 to TRBJ2-2, with a tentative D call TRBD1 (5 bases). The CDR3 consists of 15 residues. CDR1 is LGHNA and CDR2 is YNFKEQ in the germline V gene. V was pared by 1 base and J by 6 bases, with 12 bases between.

A note on this clone: The junction shows a germline mismatch at one end, possibly a read error. The J gene is TRBJ1-3, the V gene TRBV5-4; D is undetermined. The CDR3 sequence is 13 residues long. The germline V gene encodes CDR1 SGHNT and CDR2 YYREEE (reference sequence). The CDR3 spells CASANSSENTIYF. The CDR3 DNA is TGTGCCAGCGCGAACAGTTCTGAAAACACCATATATTTT.

The V and J genes are TRBV7-9 and TRBJ2-2, with D possibly being TRBD2 (6 bases). Trimming stripped 7 bases from V and 4 bases from J, with 16 bases between. Germline V gene data show CDR1 as SEHNR and CDR2 as FQNEAQ (reference sequence). The CDR3 spans 15 residues. The CDR3 bases are TGTGCCAGCAACAACGGGGGAGCAGGCACCGGGGAGCTGTTTTTT. Translating gives CASNNGGAGTGELFF.

The chain employs TRBV7-9 and TRBJ2-5; unclear D gene. This CDR3 is 12 amino acids long. With 2 bases removed from V and 7 bases from J, the gap between germline ends came to 8 bases. Germline CDR1 SEHNR, CDR2 FQNEAQ (reference sequence). The CDR3 reads CASSLTLGTQYF. The CDR3, as DNA: TGTGCCAGCAGCTTAACTCTTGGGACCCAGTACTTC.

The CDR3 region has the DNA TGTGCCACCCGAGTCGTTGGCGATGAGCAGTTCTTC. It is translated as CATRVVGDEQFF. V usage is TRBV7-8 and J usage is TRBJ2-1, with no clear D. The CDR3 has 12 residues. V lost 10 bases and J 8 bases, leaving 15 bases between the germline ends. Germline assignment: CDR1 SGHVS and CDR2 FQNEAQ.

The chain is built from TRBV6-5 and TRBJ1-5; 10 bases are a match to TRBD1. Per germline, CDR1 MNHEY and CDR2 SVGAGI. Trimming at V came to 6 bases and at J to 2 bases, leaving 4 bases not matched to a gene. The CDR3 is 15 residues long. CDR3 in amino acids: CASRTGQGGNQPQHF. CDR3 bases: TGTGCCAGCAGAACCGGACAGGGGGGCAATCAGCCCCAGCATTTT.

This chain joins TRBV11-2 and TRBJ1-1; D unclear. The CDR3 loop spans 11 amino acids. Germline V gives CDR1 SGHAT, CDR2 FQNNGV. V lost 6 bases and J lost 4, with 6 bases in between. The CDR3 loop reads CASSRITEAFF. CDR3 DNA sequence: TGTGCCAGCAGTCGGATCACTGAAGCTTTCTTT. Drawing the rest from reference TRBV11-2 and TRBJ1-1, the complete variable domain is EAGVAQSPRYKIIEKRQSVAFWCNPISGHATLYWYQQILGQGPKLLIQFQNNGVVDDSQLPKDRFSAERLKGVDSTLKIQPAKLEDSAVYLCASSRITEAFFGQGTRLTVV.

The chain employs TRBV27 and TRBJ1-5, with D maybe TRBD1 (5 bases). Germline V gives CDR1 MNHEY, CDR2 SMNVEV (reference sequence). Trimming pared 5 bases from V and 7 bases from J, leaving 15 bases between. This CDR3 has 14 residues. The CDR3: CASSPVGGGQPQHF. In nucleotides, the CDR3 is TGTGCCAGCAGTCCCGTCGGGGGGGGACAGCCCCAGCATTTT.

This clone was seen a single time. The gene calls are TRBV28 and TRBJ1-5; a weak D match, TRBD1 (6 bases). Between the trimmed V and J ends, which lost 6 bases and 3 bases, there was a span of 12 bases. This CDR3 spans 14 amino acids. Germline assignment: CDR1 MDHEN and CDR2 SYDVKM. CDR3 DNA: TGTGCCAGCAGACCTAGACAGGACAATCAGCCCCAGCATTTT. Protein: CASRPRQDNQPQHF.

The chain combines TRBV27 with TRBJ1-1; 9 bases are shared with TRBD1. Losses at the gene ends were 4 bases for V and 0 bases for J; bases not matched to a gene: 6. CDR1 and CDR2 (germline): MNHEY, SMNVEV (reference sequence). This CDR3 has 16 residues. CDR3 nucleotide sequence: TGTGCCAGCAGTTCAGGACAGGGGAGGTTGAACACTGAAGCTTTCTTT. This encodes CASSSGQGRLNTEAFF.

The chain joins TRBV19 to TRBJ2-3; no clear D. The V end lost 4 bases, the J end lost 2 bases, and 1 base lay between the germline ends. The CDR3 sequence is 11 residues long. Germline CDR1 and CDR2: LNHDA and SQIVND (reference sequence). The CDR3 DNA is TGTGCCAGTAGTAACACAGATACGCAGTATTTT. This gives the protein CASSNTDTQYF.